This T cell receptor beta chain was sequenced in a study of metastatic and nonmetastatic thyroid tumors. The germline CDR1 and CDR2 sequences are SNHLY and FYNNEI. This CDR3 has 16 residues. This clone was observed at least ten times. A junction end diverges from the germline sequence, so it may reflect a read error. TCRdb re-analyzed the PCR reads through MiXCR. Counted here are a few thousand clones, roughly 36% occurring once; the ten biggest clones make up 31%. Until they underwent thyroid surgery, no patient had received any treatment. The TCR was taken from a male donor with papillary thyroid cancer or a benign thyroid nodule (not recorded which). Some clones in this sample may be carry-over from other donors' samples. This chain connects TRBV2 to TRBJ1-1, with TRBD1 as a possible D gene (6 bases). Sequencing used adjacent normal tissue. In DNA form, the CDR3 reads TGTGCCAGCAGGGATGGGACACCACCGCCGAACACTGAAACTTTCTTT. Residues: CASRDGTPPPNTETFF.